This record covers a single T cell receptor (beta chain). These data come from a study of blood T cell repertoires in COVID-19. This CDR3 has 14 residues. From germline, CDR1 is MNHEY and CDR2 SVGAGI. The ends were cut back, 2 bases at V and 3 bases at J, with 11 bases in the middle. This table comes from immunoSEQ multiplex PCR, and its TCRdb copy is limited to in-frame clones, with some not included. The sample lists some 290,000 clones, 90% occurring once. The sequenced sample consisted of PBMCs or T cells enriched from blood (not recorded which). This chain connects TRBV6-5 to TRBJ2-7, with a possible D match to TRBD2 (6 bases). The source is a woman in her 30s who had been exposed to COVID-19. The CDR3 DNA sequence: TGTGCCAGCAGTTACGGGGGGATTAACTACGAGCAGTACTTC. Protein sequence: CASSYGGINYEQYF.